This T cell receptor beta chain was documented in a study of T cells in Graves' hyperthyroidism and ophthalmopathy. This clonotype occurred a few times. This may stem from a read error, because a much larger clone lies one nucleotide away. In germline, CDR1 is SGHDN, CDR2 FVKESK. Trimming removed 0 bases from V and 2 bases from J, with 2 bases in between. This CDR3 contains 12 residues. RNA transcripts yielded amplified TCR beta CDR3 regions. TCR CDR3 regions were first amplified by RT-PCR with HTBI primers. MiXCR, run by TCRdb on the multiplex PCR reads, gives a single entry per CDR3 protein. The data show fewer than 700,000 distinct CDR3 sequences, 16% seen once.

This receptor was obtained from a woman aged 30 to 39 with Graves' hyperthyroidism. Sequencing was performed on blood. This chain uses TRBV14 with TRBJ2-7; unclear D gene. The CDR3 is CASSQDAYEQYF. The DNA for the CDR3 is TGTGCCAGCAGCCAAGATGCCTACGAGCAGTACTTC.